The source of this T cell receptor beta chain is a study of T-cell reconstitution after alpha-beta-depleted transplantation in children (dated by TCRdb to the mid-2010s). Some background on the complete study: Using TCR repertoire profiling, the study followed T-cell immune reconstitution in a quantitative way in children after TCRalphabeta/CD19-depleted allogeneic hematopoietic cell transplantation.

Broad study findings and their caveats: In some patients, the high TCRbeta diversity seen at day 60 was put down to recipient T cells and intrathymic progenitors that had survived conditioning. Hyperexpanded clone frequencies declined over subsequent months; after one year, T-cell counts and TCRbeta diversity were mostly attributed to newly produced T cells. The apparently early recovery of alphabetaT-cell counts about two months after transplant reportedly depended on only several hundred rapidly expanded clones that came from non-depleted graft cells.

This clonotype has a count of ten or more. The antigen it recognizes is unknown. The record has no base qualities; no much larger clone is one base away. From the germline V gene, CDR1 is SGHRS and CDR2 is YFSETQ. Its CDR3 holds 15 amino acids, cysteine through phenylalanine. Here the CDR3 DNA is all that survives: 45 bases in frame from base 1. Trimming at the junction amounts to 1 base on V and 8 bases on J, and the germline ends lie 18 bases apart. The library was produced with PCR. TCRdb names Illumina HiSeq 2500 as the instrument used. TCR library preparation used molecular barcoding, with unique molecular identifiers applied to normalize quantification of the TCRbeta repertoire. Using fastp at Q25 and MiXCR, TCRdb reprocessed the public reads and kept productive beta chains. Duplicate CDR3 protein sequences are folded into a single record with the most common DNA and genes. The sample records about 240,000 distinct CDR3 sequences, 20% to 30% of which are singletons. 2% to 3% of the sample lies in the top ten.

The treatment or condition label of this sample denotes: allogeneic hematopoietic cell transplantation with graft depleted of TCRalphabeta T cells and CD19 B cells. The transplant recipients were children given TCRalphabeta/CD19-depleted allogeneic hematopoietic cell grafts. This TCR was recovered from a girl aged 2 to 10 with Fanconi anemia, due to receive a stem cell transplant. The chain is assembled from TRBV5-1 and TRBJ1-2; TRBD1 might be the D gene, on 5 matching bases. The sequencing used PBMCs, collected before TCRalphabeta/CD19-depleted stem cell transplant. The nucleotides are TGCGCCAGCAGCTTGCCTCAGGGAAGGGGCGAAGGCTACACCTTC. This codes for CASSLPQGRGEGYTF.